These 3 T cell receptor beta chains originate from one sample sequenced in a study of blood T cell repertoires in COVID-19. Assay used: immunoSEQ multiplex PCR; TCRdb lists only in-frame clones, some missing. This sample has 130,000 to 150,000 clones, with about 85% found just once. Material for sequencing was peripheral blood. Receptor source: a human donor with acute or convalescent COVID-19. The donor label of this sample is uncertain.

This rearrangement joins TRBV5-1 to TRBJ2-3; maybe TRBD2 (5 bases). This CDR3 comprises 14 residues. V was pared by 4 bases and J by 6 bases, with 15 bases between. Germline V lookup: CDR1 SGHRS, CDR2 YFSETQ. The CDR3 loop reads CASSRPGSADTQYF. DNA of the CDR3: TGCGCCAGCAGCCGCCCTGGGAGCGCCGATACGCAGTATTTT.

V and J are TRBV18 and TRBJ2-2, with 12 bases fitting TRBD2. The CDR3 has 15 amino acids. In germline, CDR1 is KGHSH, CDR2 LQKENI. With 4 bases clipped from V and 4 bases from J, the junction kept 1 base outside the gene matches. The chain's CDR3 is CASSQLAGGTGELFF. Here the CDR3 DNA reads TGTGCCAGCTCACAACTAGCGGGAGGCACCGGGGAGCTGTTTTTT.

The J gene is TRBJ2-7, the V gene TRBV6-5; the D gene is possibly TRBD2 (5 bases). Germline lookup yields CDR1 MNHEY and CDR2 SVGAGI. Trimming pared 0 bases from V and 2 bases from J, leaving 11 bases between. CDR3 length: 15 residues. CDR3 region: CASSYSRRQAYEQYF. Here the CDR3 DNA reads TGTGCCAGCAGTTACTCCCGGAGGCAGGCCTACGAGCAGTACTTC.